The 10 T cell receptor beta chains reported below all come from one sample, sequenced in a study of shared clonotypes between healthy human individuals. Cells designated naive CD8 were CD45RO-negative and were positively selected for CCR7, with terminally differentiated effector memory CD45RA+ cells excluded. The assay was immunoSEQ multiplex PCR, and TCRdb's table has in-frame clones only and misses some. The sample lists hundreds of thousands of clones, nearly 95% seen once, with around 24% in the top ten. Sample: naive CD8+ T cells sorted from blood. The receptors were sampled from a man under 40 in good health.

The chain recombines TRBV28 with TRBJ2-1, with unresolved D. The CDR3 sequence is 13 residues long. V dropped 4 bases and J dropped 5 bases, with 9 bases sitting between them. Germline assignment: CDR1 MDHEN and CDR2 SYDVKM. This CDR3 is CASSSEPNNEQFF. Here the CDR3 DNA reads TGTGCCAGCAGTTCGGAACCAAACAATGAGCAGTTCTTC.

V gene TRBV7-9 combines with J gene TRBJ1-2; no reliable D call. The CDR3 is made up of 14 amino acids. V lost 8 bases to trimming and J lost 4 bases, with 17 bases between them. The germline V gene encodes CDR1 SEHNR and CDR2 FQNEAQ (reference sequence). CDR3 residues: CASLNGRLPYGYTF. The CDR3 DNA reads TGTGCCAGCCTCAATGGACGTTTGCCCTATGGCTACACCTTC.

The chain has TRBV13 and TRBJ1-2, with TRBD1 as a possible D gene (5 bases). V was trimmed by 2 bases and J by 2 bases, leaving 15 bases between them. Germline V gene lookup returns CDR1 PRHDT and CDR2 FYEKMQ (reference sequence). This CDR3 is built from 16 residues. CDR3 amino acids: CASSLFRLGLNYGYTF. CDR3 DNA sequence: TGTGCCAGCAGCTTATTTCGGTTGGGGCTCAACTATGGCTACACCTTC.

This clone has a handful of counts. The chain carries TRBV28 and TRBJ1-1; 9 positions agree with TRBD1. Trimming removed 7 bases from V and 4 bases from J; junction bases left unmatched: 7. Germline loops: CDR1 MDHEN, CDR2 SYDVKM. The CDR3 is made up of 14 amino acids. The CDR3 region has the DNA TGTGCCAGCACTCAACAGGGGGCACCCACTGAAGCTTTCTTT. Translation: CASTQQGAPTEAFF.

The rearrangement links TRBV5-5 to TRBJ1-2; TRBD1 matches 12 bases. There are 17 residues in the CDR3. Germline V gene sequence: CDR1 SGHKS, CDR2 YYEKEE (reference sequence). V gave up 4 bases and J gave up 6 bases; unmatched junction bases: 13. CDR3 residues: CASSTRPGQGAIDGYTF. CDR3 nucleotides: TGTGCCAGCAGCACCCGACCGGGACAGGGGGCGATCGATGGCTACACCTTC. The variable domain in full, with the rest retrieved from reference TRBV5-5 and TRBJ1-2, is DAGVTQSPTHLIKTRGQQVTLRCSPISGHKSVSWYQQVLGQGPQFIFQYYEKEERGRGNFPDRFSARQFPNYSSELNVNALLLGDSALYLCASSTRPGQGAIDGYTFGSGTRLTVV.

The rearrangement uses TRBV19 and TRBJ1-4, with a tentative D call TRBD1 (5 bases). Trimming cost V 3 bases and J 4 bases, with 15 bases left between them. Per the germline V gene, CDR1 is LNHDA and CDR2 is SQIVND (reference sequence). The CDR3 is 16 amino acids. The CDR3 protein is CASSIGTSTINEKLFF. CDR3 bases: TGTGCCAGTAGTATCGGGACGTCCACCATTAATGAAAAACTGTTTTTT.

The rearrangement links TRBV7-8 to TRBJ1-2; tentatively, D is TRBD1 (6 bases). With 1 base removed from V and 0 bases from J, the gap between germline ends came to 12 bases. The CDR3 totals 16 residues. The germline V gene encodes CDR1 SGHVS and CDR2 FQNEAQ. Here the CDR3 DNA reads TGTGCCAGCAGCTTAGGGGGGGGCGACTCTAACTATGGCTACACCTTC. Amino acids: CASSLGGGDSNYGYTF.

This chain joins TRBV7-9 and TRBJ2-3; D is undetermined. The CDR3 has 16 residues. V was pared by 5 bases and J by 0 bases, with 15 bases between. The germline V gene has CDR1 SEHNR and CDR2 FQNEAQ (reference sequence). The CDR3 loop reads CASSPWNGPSTDTQYF. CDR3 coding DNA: TGTGCCAGCAGCCCCTGGAACGGGCCTAGCACAGATACGCAGTATTTT. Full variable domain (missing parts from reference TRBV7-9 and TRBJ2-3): DTGVSQNPRHKITKRGQNVTFRCDPISEHNRLYWYRQTLGQGPEFLTYFQNEAQLEKSRLLSDRFSAERPKGSFSTLEIQRTEQGDSAMYLCASSPWNGPSTDTQYFGPGTRLTVL.

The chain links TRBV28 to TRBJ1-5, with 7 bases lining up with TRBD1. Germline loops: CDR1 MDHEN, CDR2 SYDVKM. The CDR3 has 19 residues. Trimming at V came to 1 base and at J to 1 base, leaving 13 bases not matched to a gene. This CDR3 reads CASSLLEPTGAKSNQPQHF. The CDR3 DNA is TGTGCCAGCAGTTTATTAGAACCAACAGGGGCGAAAAGCAATCAGCCCCAGCATTTT.

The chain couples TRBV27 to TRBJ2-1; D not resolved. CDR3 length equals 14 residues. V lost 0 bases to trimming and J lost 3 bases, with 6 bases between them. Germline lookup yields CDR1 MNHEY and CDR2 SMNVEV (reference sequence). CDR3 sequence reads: CASSLSIRYNEQFF. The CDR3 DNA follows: TGTGCCAGCAGTTTATCGATCCGCTACAATGAGCAGTTCTTC.